This T cell receptor (beta chain) derives from a study of PD-L1 blockade in urothelial cancer. Study-wide context: Male patients with bladder-origin urothelial cancer numbered most of the 29.

Comments on this clone: Antigen unknown.

Findings and caveats of the study: Tumor-linked clones in blood grew more by 3 weeks in durable-benefit patients.

Clones were sequenced by immunoSEQ multiplex PCR, and TCRdb holds only the in-frame ones, with some missing. The top ten hold 14% to 15% of the sample, which has tens of thousands of clones, 87% seen once. Indicated time point: pretreatment peripheral blood. Samples spanned pretreatment and treatment, with 1 to 8 time points per patient. The material sequenced was PBMCs, taken around atezolizumab (anti-PD-L1) treatment. This clonotype was sampled from a woman aged 55-69 years with urothelial cancer.

CDR3 in amino acids: CASSLTGGNTDTQYF. In DNA form, the CDR3 reads TGTGCCAGCAGCTTAACAGGGGGCAACACAGATACGCAGTATTTT. The J gene is TRBJ2-3, the V gene TRBV7-8; 9 nucleotides match TRBD1. CDR1 is SGHVS, CDR2 FQNEAQ, per germline. The junction had 2 bases not matched to a gene; V was cut back by 2 bases and J by 2 bases. The CDR3 is 15 amino acids.